This T cell receptor (beta chain) was recorded in a study of vaccination and CD4 T cells after COVID-19. As regards this clonotype: The antigen is undetermined.

Oncomine TCR Beta short-read sequencing was applied to DNA from cultured CD4+ T cells. One entry per CDR3 protein, called by TCRdb with MiXCR from the PCR reads. The table lists 4,000 to 5,000 distinct CDR3 sequences, around 47% of them singletons. General study findings and limits: Convalescent participants were relatively few, and none had early post-infection timepoints studied.

The CDR3 length is 15 residues. Germline CDR1 is SEHNR and CDR2 is FQNEAQ (reference sequence). V lost 5 bases and J lost 5, with 18 bases in between. The treatment here: roughly ten-day PBMC culture with coronavirus spike peptide pools or control peptides (ViraFEST assay). Half-medium changes with fresh IL-2 medium occurred on days 3 and 7. This specimen was CD4+ T cells from blood, cultured in vitro, taken after SARS-CoV-2 vaccination. The receptor was isolated from a human donor who had recovered from COVID-19. This sequence joins TRBV7-9 and TRBJ2-5, with TRBD1 as a possible D gene (5 bases). DNA for the CDR3: TGTGCCAGCAGCCCAAAAGTCAGGGTGGGCGAGACCCAGTACTTC. Its translation is CASSPKVRVGETQYF.